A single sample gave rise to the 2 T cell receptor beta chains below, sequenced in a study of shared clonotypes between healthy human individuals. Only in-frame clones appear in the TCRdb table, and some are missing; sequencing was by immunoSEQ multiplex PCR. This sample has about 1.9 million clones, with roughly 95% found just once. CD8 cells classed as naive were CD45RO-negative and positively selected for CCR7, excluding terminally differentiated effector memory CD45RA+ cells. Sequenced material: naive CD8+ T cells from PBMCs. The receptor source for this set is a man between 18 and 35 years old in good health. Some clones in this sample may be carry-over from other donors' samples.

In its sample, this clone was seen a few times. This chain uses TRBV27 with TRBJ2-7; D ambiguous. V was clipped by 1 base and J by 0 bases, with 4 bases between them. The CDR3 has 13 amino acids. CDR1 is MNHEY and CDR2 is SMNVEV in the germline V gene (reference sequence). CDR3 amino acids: CASSLFRSYEQYF. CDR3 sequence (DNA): TGTGCCAGCAGTTTATTTCGCTCCTACGAGCAGTACTTC.

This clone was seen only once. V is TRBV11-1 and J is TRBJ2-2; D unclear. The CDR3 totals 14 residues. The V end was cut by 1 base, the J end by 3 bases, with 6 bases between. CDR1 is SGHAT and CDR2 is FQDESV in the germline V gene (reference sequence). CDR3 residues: CASSLVFDTGELFF. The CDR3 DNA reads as TGTGCCAGCAGCTTAGTTTTTGACACCGGGGAGCTGTTTTTT.